Listed below are T cell receptor beta chains from one sample, sequenced in a study of metastatic and nonmetastatic thyroid tumors. TCRdb re-called the PCR reads via MiXCR. Found here are about 36,000 clones, 20% to 25% of them singletons; the top ten hold 15% to 18%. Sequencing was carried out using blood. The receptors originated from a female donor with papillary thyroid cancer or a benign thyroid nodule (not recorded which). Some clones in this sample may be carry-over from other donors' samples. Both conserved end residues are trimmed from each CDR3. Each record gives: V gene, clone size, D gene, CDR3 protein. D genes are given only for firm matches. Clone size appears in some rows only: once, few, many, or a class for an expanded clone.

v_call: TRBV24-1; clone_size: few; d_call: TRBD1; cdr3_aa: ATSFTGQQENQY
v_call: TRBV2; clone_size: many; d_call: NA; cdr3_aa: ASRALDPVTYNEQF
v_call: TRBV6-2/TRBV6-3; clone_size: NA; d_call: NA; cdr3_aa: AISYEGAGRPHDQPQH
v_call: TRBV28; clone_size: many; d_call: TRBD1; cdr3_aa: ASSLGSAGGGIRGETQY
v_call: TRBV2; clone_size: NA; d_call: NA; cdr3_aa: ASTQAEGYT
v_call: TRBV6-1; clone_size: NA; d_call: NA; cdr3_aa: ASSPSETQY
v_call: TRBV2; clone_size: many; d_call: TRBD2; cdr3_aa: ASSRSAGPSSTDTQY
v_call: TRBV5-1; clone_size: many; d_call: TRBD1; cdr3_aa: ASSSGQVGLGETQY
v_call: TRBV6-1; clone_size: many; d_call: TRBD1; cdr3_aa: ASKRQGAGFDGYT
v_call: TRBV24-1; clone_size: few; d_call: TRBD2; cdr3_aa: ATSGPGLAGETEEQF